This is a list of T cell receptor beta chains from one sample in a study of immune heterogeneity within non-small cell lung tumors. TCRdb passed the multiplex PCR reads through MiXCR, listing each CDR3 protein once. The data contain approximately 5,000 distinct CDR3 sequences, more than 20% of them singletons. Input material: lung tumor tissue. The receptors come from a man aged 60 to 75 with non-small cell lung cancer. CDR3s include the opening cysteine and the closing phenylalanine or tryptophan. D genes are given only for firm matches.

CDR3aa	v_gene	j_gene	len	d_gene
CASQRTGYQTQYF	TRBV7-2	TRBJ2-5	13	TRBD1
CASSYGLAGAREQFF	TRBV7-9	TRBJ2-1	15	TRBD2
CASSLIGGGNFVPGELFF	TRBV7-3	TRBJ2-2	18	-
CASSLSYYGYTF	TRBV28	TRBJ1-2	12	-
CSALPSGSHEQYF	TRBV20-1	TRBJ2-7	13	TRBD2
CASSVGGQSFTDTQYF	TRBV9	TRBJ2-3	16	-
CSASSGLNEQFF	TRBV20-1	TRBJ2-1	12	-
CATSRGVSSGNTIYF	TRBV15	TRBJ1-3	15	-
CAYNRDYSYEQYF	TRBV30	TRBJ2-7	13	TRBD2
CASSLEGVGTDTQYF	TRBV6-2/TRBV6-3	TRBJ2-3	15	-
CAWSVGNGNTIYF	TRBV30	TRBJ1-3	13	-
CASSFHRVNEQYF	TRBV28	TRBJ2-7	13	-
CASSLGFNRGYGYTF	TRBV12-3/TRBV12-4	TRBJ1-2	15	-
CASSLVSGANEKLFF	TRBV18	TRBJ1-4	15	-
CASSLEQGNTIYF	TRBV5-1	TRBJ1-3	13	-
CAWSVDGDYGYTF	TRBV30	TRBJ1-2	13	-
CASSPERGSSYNEQFF	TRBV18	TRBJ2-1	16	TRBD2
CASSQELADSYNEQFF	TRBV4-1	TRBJ2-1	16	TRBD2
CASSLALREASDTQYF	TRBV5-1	TRBJ2-3	16	TRBD2
CAWRRGRNQPQHF	TRBV30	TRBJ1-5	13	-
CASSFRDRSIGAYNEQFF	TRBV6-1	TRBJ2-1	18	TRBD1
CASSPLGRGTQDTQYF	TRBV18	TRBJ2-3	16	-